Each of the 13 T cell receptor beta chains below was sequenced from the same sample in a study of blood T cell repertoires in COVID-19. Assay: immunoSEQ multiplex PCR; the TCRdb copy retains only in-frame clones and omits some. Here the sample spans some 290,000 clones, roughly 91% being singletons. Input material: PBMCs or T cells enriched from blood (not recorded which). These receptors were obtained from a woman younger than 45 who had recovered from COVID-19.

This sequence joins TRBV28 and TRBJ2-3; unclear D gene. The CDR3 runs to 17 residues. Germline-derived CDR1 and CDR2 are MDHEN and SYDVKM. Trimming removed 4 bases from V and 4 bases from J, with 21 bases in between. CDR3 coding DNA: TGTGCCAGCAGTTCCCTACGGGTAGAACTTATGGCAGATACGCAGTATTTT. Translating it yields CASSSLRVELMADTQYF.

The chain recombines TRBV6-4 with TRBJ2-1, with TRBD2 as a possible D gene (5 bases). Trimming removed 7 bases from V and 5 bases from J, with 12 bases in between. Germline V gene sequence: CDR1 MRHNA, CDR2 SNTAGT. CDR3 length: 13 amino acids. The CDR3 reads CASTDGNHNEQFF. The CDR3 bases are TGTGCCAGCACAGACGGGAACCACAATGAGCAGTTCTTC.

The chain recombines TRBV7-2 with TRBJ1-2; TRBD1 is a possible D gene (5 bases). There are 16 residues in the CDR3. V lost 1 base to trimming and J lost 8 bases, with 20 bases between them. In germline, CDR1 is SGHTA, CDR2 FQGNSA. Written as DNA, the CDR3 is TGTGCCAGCAGCTTAGGCTGGGGGGAGGTCCGAGAAGGCTACACCTTC. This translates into CASSLGWGEVREGYTF.

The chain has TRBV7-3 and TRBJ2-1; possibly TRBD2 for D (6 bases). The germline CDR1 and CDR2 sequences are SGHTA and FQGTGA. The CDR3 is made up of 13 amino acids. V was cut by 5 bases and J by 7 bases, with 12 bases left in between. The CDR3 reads CASSPNAGNEQFF. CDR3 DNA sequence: TGTGCCAGCAGCCCAAATGCGGGGAATGAGCAGTTCTTC. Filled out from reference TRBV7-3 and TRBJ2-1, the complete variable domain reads GAGVSQTPSNKVTEKGKYVELRCDPISGHTALYWYRQSLGQGPEFLIYFQGTGAADDSGLPNDRFFAVRPEGSVSTLKIQRTERGDSAVYLCASSPNAGNEQFFGPGTRLTVL.

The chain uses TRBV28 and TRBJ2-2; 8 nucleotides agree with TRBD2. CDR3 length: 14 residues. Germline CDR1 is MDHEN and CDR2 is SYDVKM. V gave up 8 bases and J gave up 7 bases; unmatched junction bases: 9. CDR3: CASLTREVGGELFF. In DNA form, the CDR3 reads TGTGCCAGCCTGACGCGGGAGGTCGGCGGGGAGCTGTTTTTT.

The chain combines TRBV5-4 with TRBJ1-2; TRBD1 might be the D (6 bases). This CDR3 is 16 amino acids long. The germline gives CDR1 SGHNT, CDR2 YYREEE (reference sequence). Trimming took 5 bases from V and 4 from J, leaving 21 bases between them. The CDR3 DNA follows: TGTGCCAGCAGTACACTTTTGGACAGAGAGGGCTATGGCTACACCTTC. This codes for CASSTLLDREGYGYTF.

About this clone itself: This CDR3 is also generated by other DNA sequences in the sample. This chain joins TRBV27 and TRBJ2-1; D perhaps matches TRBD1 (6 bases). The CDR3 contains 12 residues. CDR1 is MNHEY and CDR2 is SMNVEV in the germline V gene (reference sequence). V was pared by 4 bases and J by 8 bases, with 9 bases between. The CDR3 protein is CASSSNRDEQFF. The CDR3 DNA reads TGTGCCAGCAGTTCAAACAGGGATGAGCAGTTCTTC.

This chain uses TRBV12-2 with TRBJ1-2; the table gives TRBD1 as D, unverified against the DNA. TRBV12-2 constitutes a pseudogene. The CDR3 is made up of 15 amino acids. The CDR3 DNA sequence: TGTGCAAGTCGCTTAGCGCCCGTGACAGGCTATGGCTACACCTTC. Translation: CASRLAPVTGYGYTF.

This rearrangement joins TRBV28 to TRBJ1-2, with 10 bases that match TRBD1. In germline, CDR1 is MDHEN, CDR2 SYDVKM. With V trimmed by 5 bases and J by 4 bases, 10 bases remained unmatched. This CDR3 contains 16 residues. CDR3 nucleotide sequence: TGTGCCAGCAGTACGACCGGGACAGGGGTGCCCTATGGCTACACCTTC. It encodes CASSTTGTGVPYGYTF.

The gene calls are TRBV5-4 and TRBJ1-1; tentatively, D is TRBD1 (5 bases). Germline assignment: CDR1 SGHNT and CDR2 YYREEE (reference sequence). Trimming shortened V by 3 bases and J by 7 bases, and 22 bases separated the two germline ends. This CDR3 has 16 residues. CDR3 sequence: CASSSGWGVISNEAFF. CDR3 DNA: TGTGCCAGCAGCTCCGGCTGGGGGGTGATTTCGAATGAAGCTTTCTTT.

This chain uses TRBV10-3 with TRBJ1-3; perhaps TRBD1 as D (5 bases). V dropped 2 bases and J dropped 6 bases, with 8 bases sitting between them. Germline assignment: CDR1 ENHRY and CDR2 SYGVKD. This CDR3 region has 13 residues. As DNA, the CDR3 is TGTGCCATCAGTGAGCAGGGTAAAAACACCATATATTTT. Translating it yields CAISEQGKNTIYF.

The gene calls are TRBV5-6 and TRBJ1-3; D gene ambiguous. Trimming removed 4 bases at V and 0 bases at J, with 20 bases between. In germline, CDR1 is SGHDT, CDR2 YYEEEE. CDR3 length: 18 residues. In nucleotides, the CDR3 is TGTGCCAGCAGCCACCCGGACGGAGGCCGAACCTCTGGAAACACCATATATTTT. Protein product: CASSHPDGGRTSGNTIYF.

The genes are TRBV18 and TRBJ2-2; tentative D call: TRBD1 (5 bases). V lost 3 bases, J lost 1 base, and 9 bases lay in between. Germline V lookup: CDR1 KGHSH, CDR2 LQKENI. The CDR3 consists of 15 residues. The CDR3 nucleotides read TGTGCCAGCTCACCTATGACAGAGAACACCGGGGAGCTGTTTTTT. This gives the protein CASSPMTENTGELFF.